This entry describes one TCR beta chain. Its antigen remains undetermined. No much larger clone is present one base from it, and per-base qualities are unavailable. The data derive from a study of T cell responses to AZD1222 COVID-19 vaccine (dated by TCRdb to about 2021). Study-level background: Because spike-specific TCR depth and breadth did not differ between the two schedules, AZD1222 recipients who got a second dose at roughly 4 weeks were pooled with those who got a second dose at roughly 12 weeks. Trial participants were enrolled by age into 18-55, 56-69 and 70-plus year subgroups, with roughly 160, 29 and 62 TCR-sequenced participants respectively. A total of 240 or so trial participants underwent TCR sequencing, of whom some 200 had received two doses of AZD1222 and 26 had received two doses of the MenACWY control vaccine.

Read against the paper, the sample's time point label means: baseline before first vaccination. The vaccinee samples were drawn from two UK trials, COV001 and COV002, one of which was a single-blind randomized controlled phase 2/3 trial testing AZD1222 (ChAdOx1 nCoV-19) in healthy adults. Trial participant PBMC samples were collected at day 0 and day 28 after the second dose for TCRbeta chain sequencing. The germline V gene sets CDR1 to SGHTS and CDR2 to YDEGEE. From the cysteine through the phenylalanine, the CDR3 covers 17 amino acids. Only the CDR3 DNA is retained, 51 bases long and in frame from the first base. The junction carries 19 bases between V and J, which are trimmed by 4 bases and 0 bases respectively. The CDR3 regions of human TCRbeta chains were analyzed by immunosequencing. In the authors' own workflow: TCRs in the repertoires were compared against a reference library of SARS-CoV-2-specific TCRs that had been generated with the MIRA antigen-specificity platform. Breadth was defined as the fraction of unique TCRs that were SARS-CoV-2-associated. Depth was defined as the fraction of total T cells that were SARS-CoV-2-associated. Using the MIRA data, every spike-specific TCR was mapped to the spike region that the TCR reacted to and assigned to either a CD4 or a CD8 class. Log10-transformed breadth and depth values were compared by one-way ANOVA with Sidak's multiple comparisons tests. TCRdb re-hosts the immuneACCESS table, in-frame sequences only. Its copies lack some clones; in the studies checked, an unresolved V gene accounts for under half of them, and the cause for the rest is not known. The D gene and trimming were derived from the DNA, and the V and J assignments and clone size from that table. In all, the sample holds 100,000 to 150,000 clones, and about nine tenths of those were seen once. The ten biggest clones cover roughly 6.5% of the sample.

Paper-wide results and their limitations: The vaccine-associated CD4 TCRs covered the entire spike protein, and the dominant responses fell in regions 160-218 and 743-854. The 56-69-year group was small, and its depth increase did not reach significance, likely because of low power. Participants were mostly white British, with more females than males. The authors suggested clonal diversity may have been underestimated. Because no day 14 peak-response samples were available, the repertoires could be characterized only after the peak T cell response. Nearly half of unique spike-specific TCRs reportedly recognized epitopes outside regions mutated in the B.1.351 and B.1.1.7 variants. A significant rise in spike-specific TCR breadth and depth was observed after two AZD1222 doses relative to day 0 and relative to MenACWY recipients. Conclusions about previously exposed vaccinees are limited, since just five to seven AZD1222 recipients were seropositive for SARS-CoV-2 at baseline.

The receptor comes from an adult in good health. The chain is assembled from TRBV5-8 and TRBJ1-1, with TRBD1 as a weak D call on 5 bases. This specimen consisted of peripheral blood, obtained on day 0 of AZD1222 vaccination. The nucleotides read TGTGCCAGCAGCCGACGGATCCCCCGGGGCGTGAACACTGAAGCTTTCTTT. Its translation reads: CASSRRIPRGVNTEAFF.